The entry that follows covers one T cell receptor (beta chain) sequence. The assay was immunoSEQ multiplex PCR, and TCRdb's table has in-frame clones only and misses some. The sample has about 11,000 clones, around 79% seen once. This sample stems from a study of somatic mutations in cytotoxic T cells in rheumatoid arthritis. Study as a whole: Flow cytometry sorted some V beta antibody-stained T-cell populations to nearly 100% purity, V beta1+ cells among them being sequenced for TCRB.

The CDR3 is made up of 12 amino acids. Trimming pared 6 bases from V and 3 bases from J, leaving 8 bases between. In germline, CDR1 is LNHDA, CDR2 SQIVND (reference sequence). Sequencing input: CD8+ T cells sorted from blood. This TCR derives from an adult with rheumatoid arthritis. V and J are TRBV19 and TRBJ1-2, with no clear D. In nucleotides, the CDR3 is TGTGCCAGTAGGTCAGCGGACTATGGCTACACCTTC. Its protein product is CASRSADYGYTF.